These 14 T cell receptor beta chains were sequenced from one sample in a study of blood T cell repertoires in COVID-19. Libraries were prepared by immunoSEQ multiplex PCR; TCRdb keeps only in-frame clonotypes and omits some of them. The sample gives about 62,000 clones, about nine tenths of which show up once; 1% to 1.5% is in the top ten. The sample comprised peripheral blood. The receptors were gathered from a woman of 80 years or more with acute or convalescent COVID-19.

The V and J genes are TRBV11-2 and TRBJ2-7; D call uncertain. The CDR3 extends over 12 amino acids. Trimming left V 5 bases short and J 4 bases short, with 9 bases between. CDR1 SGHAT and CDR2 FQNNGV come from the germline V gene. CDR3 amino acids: CASSRTSYEQYF. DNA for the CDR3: TGTGCCAGCAGCAGAACGAGTTACGAGCAGTACTTC.

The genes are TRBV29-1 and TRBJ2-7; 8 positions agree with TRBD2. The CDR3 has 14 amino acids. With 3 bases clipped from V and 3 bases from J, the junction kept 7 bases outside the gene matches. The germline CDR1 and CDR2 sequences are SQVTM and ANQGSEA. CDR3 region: CSVEGFSGSYEQYF. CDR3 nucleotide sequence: TGCAGCGTTGAGGGCTTCAGCGGGAGCTACGAGCAGTACTTC.

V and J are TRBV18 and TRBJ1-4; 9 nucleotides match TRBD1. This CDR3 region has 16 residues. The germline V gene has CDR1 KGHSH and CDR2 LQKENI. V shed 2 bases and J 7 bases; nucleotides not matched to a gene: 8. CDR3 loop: CASSPTRRTGVEKLFF. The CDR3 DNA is TGTGCCAGCTCACCAACCCGACGGACAGGGGTTGAAAAACTGTTTTTT.

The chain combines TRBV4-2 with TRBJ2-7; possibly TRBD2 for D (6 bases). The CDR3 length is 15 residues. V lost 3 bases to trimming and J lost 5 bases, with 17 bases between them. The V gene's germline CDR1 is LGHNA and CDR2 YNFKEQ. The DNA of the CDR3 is TGTGCCAGCAGCCAGTTAGTGGGCGGGAATGACGAGCAGTACTTC. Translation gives CASSQLVGGNDEQYF.

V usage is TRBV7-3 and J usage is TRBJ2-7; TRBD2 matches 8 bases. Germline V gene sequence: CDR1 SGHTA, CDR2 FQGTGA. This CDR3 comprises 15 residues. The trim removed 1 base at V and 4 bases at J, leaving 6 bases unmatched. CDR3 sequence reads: CASSLRLAGPYEQYF. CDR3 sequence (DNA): TGTGCCAGCAGCTTAAGGCTAGCGGGTCCGTACGAGCAGTACTTC. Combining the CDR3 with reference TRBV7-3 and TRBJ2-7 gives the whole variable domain GAGVSQTPSNKVTEKGKYVELRCDPISGHTALYWYRQSLGQGPEFLIYFQGTGAADDSGLPNDRFFAVRPEGSVSTLKIQRTERGDSAVYLCASSLRLAGPYEQYFGPGTRLTVT.

DNA for the CDR3: TGTGCCAGCAGTGAAGCGTCAGCCTACGAGCAGTACTTC. It translates to CASSEASAYEQYF. The V gene is TRBV6-1, the J gene TRBJ2-7; no definite D call. Trimming pared 0 bases from V and 2 bases from J, leaving 5 bases between. CDR1 is MNHNS and CDR2 is SASEGT in the germline V gene. This CDR3 has 13 residues.

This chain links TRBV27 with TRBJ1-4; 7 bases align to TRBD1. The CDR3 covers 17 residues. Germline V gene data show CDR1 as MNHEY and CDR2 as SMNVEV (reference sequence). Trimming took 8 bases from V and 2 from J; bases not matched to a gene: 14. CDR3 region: CASGKDVRGSTNEKLFF. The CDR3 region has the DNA TGTGCCAGCGGCAAAGACGTCAGGGGGTCTACTAATGAAAAACTGTTTTTT.

DNA for the CDR3: TGTGCCAGCAGTGGACAGGGGAGTGTAGATTCACCCCTCCACTTT. Translated, it gives CASSGQGSVDSPLHF. The rearrangement links TRBV2 to TRBJ1-6, with TRBD1 matching 8 bases. CDR3 length equals 15 residues. After removal of 4 bases from V and 8 bases from J, the junction contained 7 bases not matched to a gene. Germline values: CDR1 SNHLY, CDR2 FYNNEI.

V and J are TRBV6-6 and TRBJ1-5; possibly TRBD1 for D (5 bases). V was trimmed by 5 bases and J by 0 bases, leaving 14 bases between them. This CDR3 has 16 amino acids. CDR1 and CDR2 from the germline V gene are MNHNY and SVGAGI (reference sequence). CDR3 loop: CASSPAGDYSNQPQHF. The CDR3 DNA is TGTGCCAGCAGTCCCGCGGGGGACTATAGCAATCAGCCCCAGCATTTT.

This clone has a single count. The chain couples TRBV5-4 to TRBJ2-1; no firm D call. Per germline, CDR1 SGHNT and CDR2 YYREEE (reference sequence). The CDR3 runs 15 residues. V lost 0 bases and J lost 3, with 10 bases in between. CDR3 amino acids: CASSLAGAYYNEQFF. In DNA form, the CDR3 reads TGTGCCAGCAGCTTGGCCGGTGCCTACTACAATGAGCAGTTCTTC.

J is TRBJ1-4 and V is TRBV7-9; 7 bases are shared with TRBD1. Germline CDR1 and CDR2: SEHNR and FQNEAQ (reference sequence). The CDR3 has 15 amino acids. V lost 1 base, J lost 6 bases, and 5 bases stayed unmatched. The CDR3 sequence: CASSLDITGDEKLFF. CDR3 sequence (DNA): TGTGCCAGCAGCTTAGATATAACAGGGGATGAAAAACTGTTTTTT.

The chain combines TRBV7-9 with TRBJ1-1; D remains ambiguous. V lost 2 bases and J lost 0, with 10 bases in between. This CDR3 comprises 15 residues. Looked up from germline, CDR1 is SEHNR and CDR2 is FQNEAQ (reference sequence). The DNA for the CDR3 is TGTGCCAGCAGCTTATCTTCCCAGGTGAACACTGAAGCTTTCTTT. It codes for CASSLSSQVNTEAFF.

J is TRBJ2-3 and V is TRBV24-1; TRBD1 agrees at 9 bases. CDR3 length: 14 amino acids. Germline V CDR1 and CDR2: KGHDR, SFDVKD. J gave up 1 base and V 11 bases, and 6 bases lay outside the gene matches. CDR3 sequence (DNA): TGTGCCAGCCAACAGGGGGCTGGCACAGATACGCAGTATTTT. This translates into CASQQGAGTDTQYF.

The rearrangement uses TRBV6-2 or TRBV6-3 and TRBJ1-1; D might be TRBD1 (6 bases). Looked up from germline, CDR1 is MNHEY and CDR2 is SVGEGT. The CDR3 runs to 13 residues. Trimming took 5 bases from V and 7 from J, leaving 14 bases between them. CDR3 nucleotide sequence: TGTGCCAGCAGTCACATCGACAGGCGTGAAGCTTTCTTT. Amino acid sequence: CASSHIDRREAFF.